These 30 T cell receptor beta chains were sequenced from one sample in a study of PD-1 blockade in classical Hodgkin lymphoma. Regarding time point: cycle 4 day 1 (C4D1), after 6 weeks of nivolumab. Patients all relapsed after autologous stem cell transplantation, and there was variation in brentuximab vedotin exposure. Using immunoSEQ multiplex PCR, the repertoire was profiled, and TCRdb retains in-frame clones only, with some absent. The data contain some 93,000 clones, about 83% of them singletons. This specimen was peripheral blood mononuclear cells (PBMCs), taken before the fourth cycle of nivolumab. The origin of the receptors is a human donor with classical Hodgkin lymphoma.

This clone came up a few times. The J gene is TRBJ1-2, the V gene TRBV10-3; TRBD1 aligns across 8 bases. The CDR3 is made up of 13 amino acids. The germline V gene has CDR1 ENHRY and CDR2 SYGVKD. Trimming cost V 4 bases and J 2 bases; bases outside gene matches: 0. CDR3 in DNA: TGTGCCATCAGTGGGGACAGGAACTATGGCTACACCTTC. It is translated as CAISGDRNYGYTF.

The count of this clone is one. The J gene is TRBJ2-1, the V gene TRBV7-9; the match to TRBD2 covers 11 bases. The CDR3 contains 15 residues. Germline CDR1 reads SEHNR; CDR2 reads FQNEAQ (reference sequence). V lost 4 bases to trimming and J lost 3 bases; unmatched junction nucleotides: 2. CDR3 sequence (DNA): TGTGCCAGCAGCTCACTAGCGGGGGTCTACAATGAGCAGTTCTTC. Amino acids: CASSSLAGVYNEQFF. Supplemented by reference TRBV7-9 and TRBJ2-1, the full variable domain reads DTGVSQNPRHKITKRGQNVTFRCDPISEHNRLYWYRQTLGQGPEFLTYFQNEAQLEKSRLLSDRFSAERPKGSFSTLEIQRTEQGDSAMYLCASSSLAGVYNEQFFGPGTRLTVL.

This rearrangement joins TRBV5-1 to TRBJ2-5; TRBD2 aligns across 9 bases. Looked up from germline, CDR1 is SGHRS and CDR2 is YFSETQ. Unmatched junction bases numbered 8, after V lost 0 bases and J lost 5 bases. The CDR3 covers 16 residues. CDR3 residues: CASSLAATSGGETQYF. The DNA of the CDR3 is TGCGCCAGCAGCTTGGCCGCGACTAGCGGAGGCGAGACCCAGTACTTC.

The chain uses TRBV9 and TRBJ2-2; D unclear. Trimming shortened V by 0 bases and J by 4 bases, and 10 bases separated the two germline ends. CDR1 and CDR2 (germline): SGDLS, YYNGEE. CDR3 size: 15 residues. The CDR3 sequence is CASSVEPVGTGELFF. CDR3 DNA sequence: TGTGCCAGCAGCGTAGAACCCGTCGGCACCGGGGAGCTGTTTTTT.

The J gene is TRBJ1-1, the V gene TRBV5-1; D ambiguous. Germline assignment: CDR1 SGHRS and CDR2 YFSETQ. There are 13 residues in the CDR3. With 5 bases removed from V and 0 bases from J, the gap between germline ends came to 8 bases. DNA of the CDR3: TGCGCCAGCAGGGGTACCATGAACACTGAAGCTTTCTTT. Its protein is CASRGTMNTEAFF.

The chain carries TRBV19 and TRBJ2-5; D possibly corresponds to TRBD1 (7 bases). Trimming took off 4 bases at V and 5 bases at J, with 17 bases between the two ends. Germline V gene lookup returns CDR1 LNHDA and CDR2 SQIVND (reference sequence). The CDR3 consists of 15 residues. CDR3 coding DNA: TGTGCCAGTAGTACCTCGCAGGGGGGTGGGGAGACCCAGTACTTC. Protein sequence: CASSTSQGGGETQYF. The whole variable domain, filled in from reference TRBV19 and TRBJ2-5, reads DGGITQSPKYLFRKEGQNVTLSCEQNLNHDAMYWYRQDPGQGLRLIYYSQIVNDFQKGDIAEGYSVSREKKESFPLTVTSAQKNPTAFYLCASSTSQGGGETQYFGPGTRLLVL.

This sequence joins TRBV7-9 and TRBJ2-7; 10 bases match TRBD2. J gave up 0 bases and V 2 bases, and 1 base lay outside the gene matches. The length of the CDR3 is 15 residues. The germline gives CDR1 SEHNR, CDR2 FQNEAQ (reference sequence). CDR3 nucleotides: TGTGCCAGCAGCTTACGGACTAGCGGCTCCTACGAGCAGTACTTC. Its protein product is CASSLRTSGSYEQYF.

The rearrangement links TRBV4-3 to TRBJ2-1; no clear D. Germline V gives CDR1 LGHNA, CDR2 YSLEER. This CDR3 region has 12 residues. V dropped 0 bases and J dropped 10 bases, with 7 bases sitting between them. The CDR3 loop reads CASSQDAVEQFF. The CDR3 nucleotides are TGCGCCAGCAGCCAAGACGCCGTGGAGCAGTTCTTC.

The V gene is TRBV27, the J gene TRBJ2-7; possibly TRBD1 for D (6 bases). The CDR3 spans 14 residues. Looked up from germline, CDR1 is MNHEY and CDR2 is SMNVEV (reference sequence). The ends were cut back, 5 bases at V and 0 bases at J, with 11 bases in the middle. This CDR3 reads CASSQGWNSYEQYF. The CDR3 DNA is TGTGCCAGCAGTCAGGGGTGGAACTCCTACGAGCAGTACTTC.

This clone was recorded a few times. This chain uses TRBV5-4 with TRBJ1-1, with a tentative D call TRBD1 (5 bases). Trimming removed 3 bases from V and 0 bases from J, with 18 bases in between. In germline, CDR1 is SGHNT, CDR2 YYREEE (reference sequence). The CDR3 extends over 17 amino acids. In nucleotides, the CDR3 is TGTGCCAGCAGCTCCCCCAGCGGGGCCCCCATGAACACTGAAGCTTTCTTT. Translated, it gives CASSSPSGAPMNTEAFF.

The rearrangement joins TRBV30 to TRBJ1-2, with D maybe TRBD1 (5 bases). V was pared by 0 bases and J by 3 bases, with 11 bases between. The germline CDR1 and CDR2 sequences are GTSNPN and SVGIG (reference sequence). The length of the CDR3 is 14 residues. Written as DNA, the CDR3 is TGTGCCTGGAGTGTACCCGGGGGGGACTATGGCTACACCTTC. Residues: CAWSVPGGDYGYTF.

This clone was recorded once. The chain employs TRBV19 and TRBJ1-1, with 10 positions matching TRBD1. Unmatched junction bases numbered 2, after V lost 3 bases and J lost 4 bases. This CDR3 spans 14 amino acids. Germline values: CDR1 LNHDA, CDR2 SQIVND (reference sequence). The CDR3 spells CASSMGDRGTEAFF. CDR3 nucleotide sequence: TGTGCCAGTAGTATGGGGGACAGGGGCACTGAAGCTTTCTTT.

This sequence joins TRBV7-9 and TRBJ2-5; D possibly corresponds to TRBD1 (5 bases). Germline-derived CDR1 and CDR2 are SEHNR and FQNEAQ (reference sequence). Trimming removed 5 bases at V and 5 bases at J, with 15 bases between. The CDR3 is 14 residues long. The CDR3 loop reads CASSPRWGGETQYF. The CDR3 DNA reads TGTGCCAGCAGCCCACGGTGGGGCGGCGAGACCCAGTACTTC.

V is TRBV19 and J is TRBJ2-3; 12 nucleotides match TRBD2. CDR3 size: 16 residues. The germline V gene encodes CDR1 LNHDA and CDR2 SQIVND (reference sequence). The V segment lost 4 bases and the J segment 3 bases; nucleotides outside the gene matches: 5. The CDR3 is CASSKTSGRGTDTQYF. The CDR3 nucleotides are TGTGCCAGTAGTAAGACTAGCGGGAGAGGTACAGATACGCAGTATTTT.

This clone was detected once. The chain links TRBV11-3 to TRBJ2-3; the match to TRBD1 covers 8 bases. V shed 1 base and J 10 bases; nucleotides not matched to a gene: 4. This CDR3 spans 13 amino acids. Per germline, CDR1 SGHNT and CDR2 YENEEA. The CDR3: CASSLGAGGAQYF. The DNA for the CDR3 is TGTGCCAGCAGCTTAGGGGCAGGGGGCGCGCAGTATTTT.

For the CDR3, the DNA is TGTGCCAGCAGTGAAGGTAGCGGGGGGGCTTACAATGAGCAGTTCTTC. Translated, it gives CASSEGSGGAYNEQFF. The chain has TRBV25-1 and TRBJ2-1; TRBD2 aligns across 11 bases. With V trimmed by 2 bases and J by 4 bases, 4 bases remained unmatched. Germline lookup yields CDR1 MGHDK and CDR2 SYGVNS. This CDR3 region has 16 residues. The full variable domain, completed using reference TRBV25-1 and TRBJ2-1, is EADIYQTPRYLVIGTGKKITLECSQTMGHDKMYWYQQDPGMELHLIHYSYGVNSTEKGDLSSESTVSRIRTEHFPLTLESARPSHTSQYLCASSEGSGGAYNEQFFGPGTRLTVL.

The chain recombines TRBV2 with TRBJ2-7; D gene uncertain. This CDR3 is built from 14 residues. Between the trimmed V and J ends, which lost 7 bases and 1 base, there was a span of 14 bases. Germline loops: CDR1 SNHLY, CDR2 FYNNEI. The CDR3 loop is CASTVSAPSYEQYF. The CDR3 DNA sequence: TGTGCCAGCACCGTGTCGGCGCCATCCTACGAGCAGTACTTC.

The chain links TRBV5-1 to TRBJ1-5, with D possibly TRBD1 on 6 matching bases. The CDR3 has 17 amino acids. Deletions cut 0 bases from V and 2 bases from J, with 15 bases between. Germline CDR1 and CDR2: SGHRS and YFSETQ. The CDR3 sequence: CASSLVGGAPGNQPQHF. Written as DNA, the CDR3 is TGCGCCAGCAGCTTGGTTGGGGGCGCCCCTGGCAATCAGCCCCAGCATTTT.

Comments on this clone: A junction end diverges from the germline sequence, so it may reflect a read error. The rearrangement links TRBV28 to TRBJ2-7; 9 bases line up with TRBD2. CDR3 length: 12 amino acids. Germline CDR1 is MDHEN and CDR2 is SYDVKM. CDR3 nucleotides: TGTGCCAGCAGTTTGGCTAGCGGGGTCCTACATTTC. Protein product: CASSLASGVLHF.

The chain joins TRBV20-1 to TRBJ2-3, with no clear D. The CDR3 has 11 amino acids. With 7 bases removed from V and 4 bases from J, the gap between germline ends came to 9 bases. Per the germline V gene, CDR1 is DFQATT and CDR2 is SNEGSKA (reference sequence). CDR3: CSERVADTQYF. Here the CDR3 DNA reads TGCAGTGAAAGGGTGGCAGATACGCAGTATTTT.

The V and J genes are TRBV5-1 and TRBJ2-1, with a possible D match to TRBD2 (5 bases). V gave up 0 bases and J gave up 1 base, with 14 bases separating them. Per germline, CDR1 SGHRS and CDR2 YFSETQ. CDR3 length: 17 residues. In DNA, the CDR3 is TGCGCCAGCAGCTTGGGAGGGTGGGCAGCTTCCTACAATGAGCAGTTCTTC. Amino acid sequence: CASSLGGWAASYNEQFF.

The CDR3 sequence: CASREQGGNEQFF. DNA of the CDR3: TGTGCCAGCAGGGAACAGGGTGGGAATGAGCAGTTCTTC. The rearrangement joins TRBV6-6 to TRBJ2-1; the D gene is possibly TRBD1 (6 bases). Trimming left V 6 bases short and J 7 bases short, with 13 bases between. Per the germline V gene, CDR1 is MNHNY and CDR2 is SVGAGI (reference sequence). The CDR3 is 13 residues long.

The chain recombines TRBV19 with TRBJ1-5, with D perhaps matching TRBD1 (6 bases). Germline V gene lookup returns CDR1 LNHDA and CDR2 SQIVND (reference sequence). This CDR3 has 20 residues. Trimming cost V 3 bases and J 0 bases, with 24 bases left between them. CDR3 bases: TGTGCCAGTAGTATTGGGCGCGGGGCAGGGGCCCGCGATAGCAATCAGCCCCAGCATTTT. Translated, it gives CASSIGRGAGARDSNQPQHF.

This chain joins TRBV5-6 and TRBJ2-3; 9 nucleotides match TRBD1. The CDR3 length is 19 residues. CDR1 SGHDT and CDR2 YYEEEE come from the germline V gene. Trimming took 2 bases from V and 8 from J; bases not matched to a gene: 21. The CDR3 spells CASSFGRTGDPWLRSTQYF. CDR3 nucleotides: TGTGCCAGCAGCTTCGGGCGGACAGGGGATCCCTGGCTAAGGAGTACGCAGTATTTT. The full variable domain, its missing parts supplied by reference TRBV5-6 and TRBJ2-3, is DAGVTQSPTHLIKTRGQQVTLRCSPKSGHDTVSWYQQALGQGPQFIFQYYEEEERQRGNFPDRFSGHQFPNYSSELNVNALLLGDSALYLCASSFGRTGDPWLRSTQYFGPGTRLTVL.

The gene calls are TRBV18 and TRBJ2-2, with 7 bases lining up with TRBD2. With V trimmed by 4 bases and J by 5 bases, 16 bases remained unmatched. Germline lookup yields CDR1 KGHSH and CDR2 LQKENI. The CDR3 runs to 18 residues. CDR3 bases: TGTGCCAGCTCACGCGCGGATGGCGGGAGAGGATGGACCGGGGAGCTGTTTTTT. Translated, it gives CASSRADGGRGWTGELFF.

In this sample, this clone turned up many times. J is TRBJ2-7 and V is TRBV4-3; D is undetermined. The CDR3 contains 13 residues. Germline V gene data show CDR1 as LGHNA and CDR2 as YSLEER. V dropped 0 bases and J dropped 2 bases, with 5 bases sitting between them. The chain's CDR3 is CASSQEHTYEQYF. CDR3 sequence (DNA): TGCGCCAGCAGCCAAGAACATACCTACGAGCAGTACTTC.

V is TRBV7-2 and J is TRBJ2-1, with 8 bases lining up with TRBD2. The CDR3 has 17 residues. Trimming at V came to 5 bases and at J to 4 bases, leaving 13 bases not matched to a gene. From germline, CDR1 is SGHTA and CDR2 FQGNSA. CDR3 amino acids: CASSDSRSGRQYNEQFF. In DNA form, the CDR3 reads TGTGCCAGCAGCGATAGTCGGAGCGGGAGACAATACAATGAGCAGTTCTTC. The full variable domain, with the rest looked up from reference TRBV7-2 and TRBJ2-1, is GAGVSQSPSNKVTEKGKDVELRCDPISGHTALYWYRQSLGQGLEFLIYFQGNSAPDKSGLPSDRFSAERTGGSVSTLTIQRTQQEDSAVYLCASSDSRSGRQYNEQFFGPGTRLTVL.

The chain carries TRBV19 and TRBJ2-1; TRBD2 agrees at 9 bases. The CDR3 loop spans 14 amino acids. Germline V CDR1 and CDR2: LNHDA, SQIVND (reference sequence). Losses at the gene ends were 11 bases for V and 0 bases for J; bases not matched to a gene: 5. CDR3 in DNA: TGTGCCTCGTCACTAGCGGGCTCCTACAATGAGCAGTTCTTC. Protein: CASSLAGSYNEQFF.

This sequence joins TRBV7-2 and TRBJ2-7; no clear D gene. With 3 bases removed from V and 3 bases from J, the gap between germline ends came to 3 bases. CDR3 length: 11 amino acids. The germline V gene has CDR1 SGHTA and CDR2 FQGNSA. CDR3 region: CASSFLYEQYF. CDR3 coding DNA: TGTGCCAGCAGCTTCCTCTACGAGCAGTACTTC.

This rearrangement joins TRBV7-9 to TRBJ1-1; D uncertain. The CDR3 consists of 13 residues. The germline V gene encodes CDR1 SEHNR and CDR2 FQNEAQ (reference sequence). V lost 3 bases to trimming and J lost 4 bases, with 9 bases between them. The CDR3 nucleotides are TGTGCCAGCAGCTTCGGAGCGTCCACTGAAGCTTTCTTT. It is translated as CASSFGASTEAFF. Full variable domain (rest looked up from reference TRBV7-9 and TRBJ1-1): DTGVSQNPRHKITKRGQNVTFRCDPISEHNRLYWYRQTLGQGPEFLTYFQNEAQLEKSRLLSDRFSAERPKGSFSTLEIQRTEQGDSAMYLCASSFGASTEAFFGQGTRLTVV.